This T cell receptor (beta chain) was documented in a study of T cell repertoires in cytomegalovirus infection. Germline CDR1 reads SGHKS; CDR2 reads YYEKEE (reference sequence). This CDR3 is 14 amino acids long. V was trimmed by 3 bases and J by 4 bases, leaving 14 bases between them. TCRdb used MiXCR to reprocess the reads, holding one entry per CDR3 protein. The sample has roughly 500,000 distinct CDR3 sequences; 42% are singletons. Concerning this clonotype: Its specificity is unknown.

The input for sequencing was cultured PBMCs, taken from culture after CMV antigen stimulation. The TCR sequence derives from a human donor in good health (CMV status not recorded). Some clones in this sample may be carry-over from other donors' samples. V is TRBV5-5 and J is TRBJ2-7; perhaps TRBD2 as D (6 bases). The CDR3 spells CASSWRERRYEQYF. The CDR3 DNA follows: TGTGCCAGCAGCTGGAGGGAGAGGCGGTACGAGCAGTACTTC.